This TCR beta chain derives from a study of blood T cell repertoires in COVID-19. The data were produced by immunoSEQ multiplex PCR, yet TCRdb's version contains in-frame clones alone and is incomplete. Of about 120,000 clones listed, approximately 90% are singletons. Sequencing was done on a sample of peripheral blood. This receptor was obtained from a woman in her forties or fifties with acute or convalescent COVID-19.

CDR3 amino acids: CASSLETGGAYEQYF. As DNA, the CDR3 is TGTGCCAGCAGCTTGGAGACAGGGGGCGCGTACGAGCAGTACTTC. The chain employs TRBV7-6 and TRBJ2-7; the match to TRBD1 covers 10 bases. Germline trimming cut 3 bases from V and 4 bases from J; bases unmatched to any gene: 6. The CDR3 consists of 15 residues. The V gene's germline CDR1 is SGHVS and CDR2 FNYEAQ.